What follows describes a single T cell receptor beta chain. What it binds is unknown. The data belong to a study of shared clonotypes between healthy human individuals. General observations from the study: Relative to memory subsets, naive subsets generally showed larger estimated richness.

Germline CDR1 reads SGHVS; CDR2 reads FNYEAQ. Trimming removed 0 bases at V and 6 bases at J, with 12 bases between. The CDR3 covers 15 residues. CD45RO-negative CD8 cells positively selected for CCR7 made up the naive population, which excluded terminally differentiated effector memory CD45RA+ cells. The donors were all Caucasian adults (living in Nashville, Tennessee). The assay used deep level. Replicate PCRs from sorted subsets contained roughly 200 ng DNA, which is tens of thousands of T cell genomes. The data were produced by immunoSEQ multiplex PCR, yet TCRdb's version contains in-frame clones alone and is incomplete. The table records roughly 650,000 clones, roughly 95% of them present only once.

This TCR came from a woman under 40 in good health. The chain carries TRBV7-6 and TRBJ2-1, with D tentatively TRBD2 (5 bases). Sample: naive CD8+ T cells sorted from blood. The CDR3 sequence is CASSLAQDRGNEQFF. The CDR3 DNA follows: TGTGCCAGCAGCTTAGCGCAAGATCGGGGCAATGAGCAGTTCTTC.